This T cell receptor (beta chain) was captured in a study of blood T cell repertoires in COVID-19. For the study at large: Sources were T cells, B-cell-depleted T cells, or PBMCs; the material itself was cDNA or gDNA.

In the original workflow: Amplified reference gene primers provided the basis for estimating nucleated cell counts. Method: immunoSEQ multiplex PCR; TCRdb's copy keeps in-frame clones and lacks some. From that table come the V and J calls and clone size; the DNA was used to work out D and trimming. In the table there are some 22,000 clones, 75% to 90% of which are singletons. CDR3 length equals 16 residues. The germline CDR1 and CDR2 sequences are MNHEY and SVGAGI. V lost 2 bases to trimming and J lost 14 bases; unmatched junction nucleotides: 14. Source material: peripheral blood. This chain uses TRBV6-5 with TRBJ1-6; 8 positions match TRBD1. The sequence came from a man older than 75 with active or convalescent COVID-19. The CDR3 bases are TGTGCCAGCAGTTACGCCCGGCAACAGGGGGGGTTCGCCCTCCACTTT. Amino acids: CASSYARQQGGFALHF.